This record concerns one TCR beta chain sequence. The antigen is unknown. This record comes from a study of cytomegalovirus exposure and HLA in healthy donors. Study-wide findings and caveats: Across all donors, roughly uniform sequencing depth was an assumption of the presence/absence analyses.

Unrecorded immune exposures were likely, despite nominal health at sampling. The PCR employed 60 Vbeta primers together with 13 Jbeta primers. Assay: immunoSEQ multiplex PCR; the TCRdb copy retains only in-frame clones and omits some. The sample records 70,000 to 80,000 clones, about four fifths being singletons. The V and J ends lost 2 bases and 7 bases, in that order; junction bases with no gene match: 4. Per the germline V gene, CDR1 is SGHDT and CDR2 is YYEEEE. The length of the CDR3 is 14 residues. Sequencing input: PBMCs. J is TRBJ2-7 and V is TRBV5-6; 12 bases map to TRBD1. The receptor comes from a man aged 18 to 29 in good health and CMV-seronegative. CDR3 in DNA: TGTGCCAGCAGCTTCGGGACAGGGGGCGGTGAGCAGTACTTC. Its translation is CASSFGTGGGEQYF. Using reference TRBV5-6 and TRBJ2-7 for the parts outside the CDR3, the full variable domain is DAGVTQSPTHLIKTRGQQVTLRCSPKSGHDTVSWYQQALGQGPQFIFQYYEEEERQRGNFPDRFSGHQFPNYSSELNVNALLLGDSALYLCASSFGTGGGEQYFGPGTRLTVT.